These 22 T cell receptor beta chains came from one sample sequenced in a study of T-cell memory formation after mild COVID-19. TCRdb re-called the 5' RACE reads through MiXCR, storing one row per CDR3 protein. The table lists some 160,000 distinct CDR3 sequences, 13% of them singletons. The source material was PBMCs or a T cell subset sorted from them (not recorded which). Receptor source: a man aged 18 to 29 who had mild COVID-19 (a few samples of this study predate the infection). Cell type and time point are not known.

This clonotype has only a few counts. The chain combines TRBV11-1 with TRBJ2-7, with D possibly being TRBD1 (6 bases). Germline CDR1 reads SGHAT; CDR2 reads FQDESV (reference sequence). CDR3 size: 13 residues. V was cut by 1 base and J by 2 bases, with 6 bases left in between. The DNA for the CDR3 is TGTGCCAGCAGCTTAGGGGGGCCCTACGAGCAGTACTTC. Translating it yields CASSLGGPYEQYF.

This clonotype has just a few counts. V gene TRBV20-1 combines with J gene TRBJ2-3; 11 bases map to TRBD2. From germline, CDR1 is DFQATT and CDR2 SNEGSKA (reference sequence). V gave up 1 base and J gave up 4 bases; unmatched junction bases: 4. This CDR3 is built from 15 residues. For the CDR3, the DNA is TGCAGTGCTAGAGTTGGGACTAGCGGATCAGATACGCAGTATTTT. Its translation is CSARVGTSGSDTQYF.

The CDR3 region is CASSLEWGVWGTEAFF. CDR3 nucleotides: TGTGCCAGCAGCCTGGAATGGGGGGTTTGGGGCACTGAAGCTTTCTTT. V is TRBV2 and J is TRBJ1-1; D might be TRBD1 (5 bases). This CDR3 spans 16 amino acids. The V gene lost 6 bases and the J gene lost 4 bases, with 21 bases spanning the gap. CDR1 is SNHLY and CDR2 is FYNNEI in the germline V gene.

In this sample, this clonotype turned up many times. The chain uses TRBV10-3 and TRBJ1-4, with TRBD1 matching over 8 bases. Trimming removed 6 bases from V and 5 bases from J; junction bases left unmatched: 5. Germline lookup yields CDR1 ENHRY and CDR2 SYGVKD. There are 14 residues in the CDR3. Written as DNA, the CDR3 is TGTGCCATCAGACCGGGACAGGACAATGAAAAACTGTTTTTT. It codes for CAIRPGQDNEKLFF.

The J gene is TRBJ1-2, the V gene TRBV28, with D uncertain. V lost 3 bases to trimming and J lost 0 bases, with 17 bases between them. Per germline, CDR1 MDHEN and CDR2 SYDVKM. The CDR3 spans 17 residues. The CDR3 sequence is CASSLNWPDNSNYGYTF. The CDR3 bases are TGTGCCAGCAGTTTGAATTGGCCCGATAACTCTAACTATGGCTACACCTTC.

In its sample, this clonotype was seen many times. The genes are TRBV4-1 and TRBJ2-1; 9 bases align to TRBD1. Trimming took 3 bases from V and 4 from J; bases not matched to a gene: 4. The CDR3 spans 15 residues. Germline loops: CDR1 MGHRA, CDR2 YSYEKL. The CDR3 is CASSQGQGGYNEQFF. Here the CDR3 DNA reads TGCGCCAGCAGCCAGGGACAGGGTGGGTACAATGAGCAGTTCTTC.

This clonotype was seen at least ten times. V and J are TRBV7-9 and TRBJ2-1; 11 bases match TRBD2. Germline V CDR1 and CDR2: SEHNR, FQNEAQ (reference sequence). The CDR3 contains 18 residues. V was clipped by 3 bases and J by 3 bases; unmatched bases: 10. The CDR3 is CASSLPLRLAGNYNEQFF. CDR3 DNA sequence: TGTGCCAGCAGCTTGCCCCTCCGACTAGCGGGGAACTACAATGAGCAGTTCTTC.

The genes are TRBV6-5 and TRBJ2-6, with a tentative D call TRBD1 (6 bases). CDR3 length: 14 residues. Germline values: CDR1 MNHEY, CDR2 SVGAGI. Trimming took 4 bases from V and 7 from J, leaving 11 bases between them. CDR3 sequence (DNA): TGTGCCAGCAGTTTACAGGGTGTCGCCAACGTCCTGACTTTC. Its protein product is CASSLQGVANVLTF.

The CDR3 sequence is CASSDRTGPLNTEAFF. Written as DNA, the CDR3 is TGTGCCAGCTCCGACCGAACCGGGCCTCTGAACACTGAAGCTTTCTTT. The genes are TRBV6-6 and TRBJ1-1, with D unclear. Deletions cut 8 bases from V and 0 bases from J, with 19 bases between. Germline V CDR1 and CDR2: MNHNY, SVGAGI (reference sequence). The CDR3 has 16 amino acids.

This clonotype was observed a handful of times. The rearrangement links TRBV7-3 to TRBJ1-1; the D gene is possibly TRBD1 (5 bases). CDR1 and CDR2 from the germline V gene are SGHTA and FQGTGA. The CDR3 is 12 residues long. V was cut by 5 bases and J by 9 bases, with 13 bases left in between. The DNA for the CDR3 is TGTGCCAGCAGCACGGGGCCAGGGCAAGCTTTCTTT. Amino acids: CASSTGPGQAFF.

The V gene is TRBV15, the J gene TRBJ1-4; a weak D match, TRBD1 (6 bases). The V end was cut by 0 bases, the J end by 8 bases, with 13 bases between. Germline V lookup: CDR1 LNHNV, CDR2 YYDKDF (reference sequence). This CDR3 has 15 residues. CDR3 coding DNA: TGTGCCACCAGCAGAGATCCACAGGGAGAAGAAAAACTGTTTTTT. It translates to CATSRDPQGEEKLFF. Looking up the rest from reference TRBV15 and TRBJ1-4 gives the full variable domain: DAMVIQNPRYQVTQFGKPVTLSCSQTLNHNVMYWYQQKSSQAPKLLFHYYDKDFNNEADTPDNFQSRRPNTSFCFLDIRSPGLGDTAMYLCATSRDPQGEEKLFFGSGTQLSVL.

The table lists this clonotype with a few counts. The CDR3 DNA reads as TGCGCCAGCAGCTTGGTAGGGCGGGACAATGAGCAGTTCTTC. Translation gives CASSLVGRDNEQFF. The chain employs TRBV5-1 and TRBJ2-1; D possibly corresponds to TRBD2 (5 bases). Per germline, CDR1 SGHRS and CDR2 YFSETQ. The V and J ends lost 0 bases and 5 bases respectively, with 9 bases between them. The CDR3 consists of 14 residues. Drawing the rest from reference TRBV5-1 and TRBJ2-1, the complete variable domain is KAGVTQTPRYLIKTRGQQVTLSCSPISGHRSVSWYQQTPGQGLQFLFEYFSETQRNKGNFPGRFSGRQFSNSRSEMNVSTLELGDSALYLCASSLVGRDNEQFFGPGTRLTVL.

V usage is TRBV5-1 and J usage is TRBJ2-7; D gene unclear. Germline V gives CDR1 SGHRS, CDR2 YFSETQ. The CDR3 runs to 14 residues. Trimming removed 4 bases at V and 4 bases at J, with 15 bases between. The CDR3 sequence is CASSAGSGRYEQYF. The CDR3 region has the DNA TGCGCCAGCAGCGCCGGTTCTGGGCGATACGAGCAGTACTTC. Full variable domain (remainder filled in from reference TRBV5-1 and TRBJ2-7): KAGVTQTPRYLIKTRGQQVTLSCSPISGHRSVSWYQQTPGQGLQFLFEYFSETQRNKGNFPGRFSGRQFSNSRSEMNVSTLELGDSALYLCASSAGSGRYEQYFGPGTRLTVT.

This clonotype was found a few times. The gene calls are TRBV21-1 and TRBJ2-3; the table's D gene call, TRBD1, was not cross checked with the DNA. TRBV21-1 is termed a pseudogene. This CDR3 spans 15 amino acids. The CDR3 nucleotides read TGTGCCAGCAGATCCCCCCAGGGTATAGCAGATACGCAGTATTTT. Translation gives CASRSPQGIADTQYF.

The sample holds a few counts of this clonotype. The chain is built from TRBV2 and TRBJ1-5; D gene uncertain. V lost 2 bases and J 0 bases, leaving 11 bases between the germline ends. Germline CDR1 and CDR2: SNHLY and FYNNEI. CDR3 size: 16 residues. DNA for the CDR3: TGTGCCAGCAGTGAAAGTTGGGGATATAGCAATCAGCCCCAGCATTTT. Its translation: CASSESWGYSNQPQHF. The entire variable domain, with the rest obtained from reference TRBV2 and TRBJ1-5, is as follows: EPEVTQTPSHQVTQMGQEVILRCVPISNHLYFYWYRQILGQKVEFLVSFYNNEISEKSEIFDDQFSVERPDGSNFTLKIRSTKLEDSAMYFCASSESWGYSNQPQHFGDGTRLSIL.

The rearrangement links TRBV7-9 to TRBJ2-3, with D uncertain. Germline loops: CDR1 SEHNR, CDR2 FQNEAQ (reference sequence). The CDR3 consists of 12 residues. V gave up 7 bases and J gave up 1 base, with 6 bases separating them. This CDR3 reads CASKKGTDTQYF. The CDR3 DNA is TGTGCCAGCAAGAAGGGCACAGATACGCAGTATTTT.

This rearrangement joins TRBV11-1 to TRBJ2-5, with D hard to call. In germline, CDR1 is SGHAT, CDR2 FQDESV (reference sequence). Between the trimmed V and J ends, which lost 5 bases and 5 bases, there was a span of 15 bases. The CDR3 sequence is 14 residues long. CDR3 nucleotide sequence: TGTGCCAGCAGCCTAGGAGTTGGTGATGAGACCCAGTACTTC. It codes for CASSLGVGDETQYF.

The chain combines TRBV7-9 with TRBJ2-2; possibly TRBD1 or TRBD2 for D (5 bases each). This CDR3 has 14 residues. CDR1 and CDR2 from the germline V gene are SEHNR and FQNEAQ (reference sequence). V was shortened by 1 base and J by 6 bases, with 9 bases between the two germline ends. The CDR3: CASSLGGTPGELFF. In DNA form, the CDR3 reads TGTGCCAGCAGCTTAGGGGGGACCCCCGGGGAGCTGTTTTTT.

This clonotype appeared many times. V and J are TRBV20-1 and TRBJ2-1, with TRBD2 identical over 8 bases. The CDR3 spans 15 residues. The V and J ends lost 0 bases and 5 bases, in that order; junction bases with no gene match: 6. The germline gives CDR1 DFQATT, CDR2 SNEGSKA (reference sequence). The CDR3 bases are TGCAGTGCTAGAGATTGGAGCGGGGGCGACAATGAGCAGTTCTTC. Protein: CSARDWSGGDNEQFF.

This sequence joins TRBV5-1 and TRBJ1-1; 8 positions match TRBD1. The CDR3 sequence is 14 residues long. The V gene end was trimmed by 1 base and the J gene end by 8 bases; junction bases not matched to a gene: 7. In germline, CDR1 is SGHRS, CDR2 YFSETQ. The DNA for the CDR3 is TGCGCCAGCAGCTTGTCCCCCAGGACAGGGGAAGCTTTCTTT. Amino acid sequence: CASSLSPRTGEAFF.

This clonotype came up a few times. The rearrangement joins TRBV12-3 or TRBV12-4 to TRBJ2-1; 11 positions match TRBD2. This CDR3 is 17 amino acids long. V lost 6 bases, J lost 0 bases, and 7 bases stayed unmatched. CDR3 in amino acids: CASRPNSGGDSYNEQFF. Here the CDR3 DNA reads TGTGCCAGCAGACCGAATAGCGGGGGGGACTCCTACAATGAGCAGTTCTTC.

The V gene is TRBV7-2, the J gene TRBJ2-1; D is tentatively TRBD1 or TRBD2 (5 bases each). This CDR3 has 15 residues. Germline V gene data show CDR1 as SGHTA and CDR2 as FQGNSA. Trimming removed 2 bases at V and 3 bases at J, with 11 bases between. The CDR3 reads CASSLTRGHYNEQFF. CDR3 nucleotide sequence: TGTGCCAGCAGCTTAACCCGGGGCCACTACAATGAGCAGTTCTTC.